Sequencing of this TCR beta chain was carried out in a study of blood T cells in healthy people across ages. The CDR3 runs 17 residues. Germline lookup yields CDR1 SGHTA and CDR2 FQGTGA. The V gene lost 1 base and the J gene lost 1 base, with 13 bases spanning the gap. The use of a sample-barcoded 5' primer and a J-beta primer mix characterized a second PCR of roughly 7 to 12 cycles. From the 5' RACE reads, TCRdb called clonotypes with MiXCR, one entry per CDR3 protein. The top ten clones hold approximately 3.6% of a sample with over 600,000 distinct CDR3 sequences, under 25% of them seen once. The study, taken as a whole, reports: Age advanced and TCR beta diversity per million T cells fell, roughly linearly. The study regarded diversity estimates from one million T cells as underestimates.

As for this clonotype: As yet, its antigen is unknown.

This clonotype originated in a man aged 70-80 years in good health. The sample comprised blood. V is TRBV7-3 and J is TRBJ2-2, with D perhaps assigned TRBD1 or TRBD2 (6 bases each). The DNA for the CDR3 is TGTGCCAGCAGCTTAATAGGGGGGACGCAGAACACCGGGGAGCTGTTTTTT. This translates into CASSLIGGTQNTGELFF.